This is a list of T cell receptor beta chains from one sample in a study of blood T cell repertoires in COVID-19. Libraries were prepared by immunoSEQ multiplex PCR; TCRdb keeps only in-frame clonotypes and omits some of them. This sample yields about 150,000 clones, of which 80% to 90% are seen a single time; under 15% belongs to the top ten. The specimen sequenced was peripheral blood. These receptors all come from a man aged 18 to 29 with COVID-19, enrolled during active disease. Each CDR3 is given with its conserved first and last residue. Each record gives: V gene, D gene, clone size, J gene, CDR3 protein, CDR3 DNA. D genes are given only for firm matches. Size tells how often a clone was seen (once, few, many) or the class of an expanded clone, and some rows leave it out.

v_gene: TRBV28
d_gene: TRBD1
abundance: NA
j_gene: TRBJ1-4
CDR3aa: CASSLYRGTTNEKLLF
CDR3nt: TGTGCCAGCAGTTTATACAGGGGGACAACTAATGAAAAACTGCTTTTT

v_gene: TRBV28
d_gene: NA
abundance: NA
j_gene: TRBJ1-1
CDR3aa: CATFLQRNTEAFF
CDR3nt: TGTGCCACCTTCCTACAGAGGAACACTGAAGCTTTCTTT

v_gene: TRBV30
d_gene: NA
abundance: NA
j_gene: TRBJ2-2
CDR3aa: CAWSSEPDTGELFF
CDR3nt: TGTGCCTGGAGTTCAGAACCCGACACCGGGGAGCTGTTTTTT

v_gene: TRBV7-9
d_gene: TRBD2
abundance: NA
j_gene: TRBJ2-7
CDR3aa: CASSLIDFRREAYEQYF
CDR3nt: TGTGCCAGCAGCTTAATAGACTTCCGGCGGGAGGCCTACGAGCAGTACTTC

v_gene: TRBV3-1/TRBV3-2
d_gene: TRBD2
abundance: NA
j_gene: TRBJ2-2
CDR3aa: CASSHFFPAGLENTGELFF
CDR3nt: TGTGCCAGCAGCCACTTTTTCCCGGCGGGACTAGAGAACACCGGGGAGCTGTTTTTT

v_gene: TRBV19
d_gene: TRBD2
abundance: NA
j_gene: TRBJ2-7
CDR3aa: CASASGSSYEQYF
CDR3nt: TGTGCCAGTGCTAGCGGGTCCTCCTACGAGCAGTACTTC

v_gene: TRBV5-8
d_gene: NA
abundance: NA
j_gene: TRBJ2-7
CDR3aa: CASSSRGISYEQYF
CDR3nt: TGTGCCAGCAGCTCCAGGGGAATTTCCTACGAGCAGTACTTC

v_gene: TRBV25-1
d_gene: TRBD1
abundance: once
j_gene: TRBJ1-4
CDR3aa: CASSDQDRGFEKLLF
CDR3nt: TGTGCCAGCAGTGATCAAGACAGGGGTTTTGAAAAACTGCTTTTT

v_gene: TRBV30
d_gene: TRBD1
abundance: NA
j_gene: TRBJ1-4
CDR3aa: CAWSANRGRGEKLFF
CDR3nt: TGTGCCTGGAGTGCAAACAGGGGGCGAGGTGAAAAACTGTTTTTT

v_gene: TRBV4-3
d_gene: TRBD2
abundance: NA
j_gene: TRBJ2-5
CDR3aa: CASSPGLAGGGETQYF
CDR3nt: TGCGCCAGCAGCCCGGGACTAGCGGGAGGAGGTGAGACCCAGTACTTC

v_gene: TRBV15
d_gene: NA
abundance: once
j_gene: TRBJ2-2
CDR3aa: CATSRDRGYRNGELFF
CDR3nt: TGTGCCACCAGCAGAGATCGCGGCTACCGGAACGGGGAGCTGTTTTTT

v_gene: TRBV28
d_gene: TRBD2
abundance: NA
j_gene: TRBJ2-1
CDR3aa: CASRPTSGTYNEQFF
CDR3nt: TGTGCCAGCAGACCAACTAGCGGCACCTACAATGAGCAGTTCTTC

v_gene: TRBV7-2
d_gene: NA
abundance: NA
j_gene: TRBJ1-1
CDR3aa: CASSLVAGWSAEAFF
CDR3nt: TGTGCCAGCAGCTTAGTAGCAGGGTGGAGTGCTGAAGCTTTCTTT

v_gene: TRBV4-3
d_gene: NA
abundance: NA
j_gene: TRBJ1-5
CDR3aa: CASSQGSGGQPQHF
CDR3nt: TGCGCCAGCAGCCAAGGTTCAGGTGGACAGCCCCAGCATTTT

v_gene: TRBV29-1
d_gene: TRBD2
abundance: NA
j_gene: TRBJ2-1
CDR3aa: CSVEWRENEQFF
CDR3nt: TGCAGCGTTGAATGGCGGGAGAATGAGCAGTTCTTC

v_gene: TRBV7-2
d_gene: TRBD1
abundance: NA
j_gene: TRBJ2-3
CDR3aa: CASSLVGTAQYF
CDR3nt: TGTGCCAGCAGCTTAGTCGGGACAGCGCAGTATTTT

v_gene: TRBV4-2
d_gene: TRBD2
abundance: NA
j_gene: TRBJ2-3
CDR3aa: CASSQGGRGTDTQYF
CDR3nt: TGTGCCAGCAGCCAAGGCGGGAGGGGTACAGATACGCAGTATTTT

v_gene: TRBV23-1
d_gene: TRBD1
abundance: NA
j_gene: TRBJ2-2
CDR3aa: CASSHPGQGGTGELFF
CDR3nt: TGCGCCAGCAGTCACCCCGGACAGGGTGGCACCGGGGAGCTGTTTTTT

v_gene: TRBV2
d_gene: TRBD1
abundance: once
j_gene: TRBJ2-7
CDR3aa: CASSEDRGGGEQYF
CDR3nt: TGTGCCAGCAGTGAGGACAGGGGGGGTGGCGAGCAGTACTTC

v_gene: TRBV7-9
d_gene: TRBD1
abundance: NA
j_gene: TRBJ2-1
CDR3aa: CASSSIQGLPWNEQFF
CDR3nt: TGTGCCAGCAGCTCGATACAGGGGCTCCCGTGGAATGAGCAGTTCTTC

v_gene: TRBV6-5
d_gene: TRBD2
abundance: once
j_gene: TRBJ2-7
CDR3aa: CASSNGGGHEQYF
CDR3nt: TGTGCCAGCAGTAACGGCGGGGGTCACGAGCAGTACTTC

v_gene: TRBV24-1
d_gene: NA
abundance: NA
j_gene: TRBJ2-1
CDR3aa: CATSDVGDRQRGYNEQFF
CDR3nt: TGTGCCACCAGTGATGTTGGTGACAGGCAAAGGGGCTACAATGAGCAGTTCTTC

v_gene: TRBV19
d_gene: NA
abundance: NA
j_gene: TRBJ1-5
CDR3aa: CASSIEVKGRANQPQHF
CDR3nt: TGTGCCAGTAGTATAGAAGTAAAAGGCAGGGCAAATCAGCCCCAGCATTTT

v_gene: TRBV7-9
d_gene: NA
abundance: NA
j_gene: TRBJ1-1
CDR3aa: CASSPGGRVGTEAFF
CDR3nt: TGTGCCAGCAGCCCCGGGGGGCGAGTTGGGACTGAAGCTTTCTTT

v_gene: TRBV28
d_gene: TRBD1
abundance: once
j_gene: TRBJ1-1
CDR3aa: CATAWDREEEAFF
CDR3nt: TGTGCCACTGCCTGGGACAGGGAAGAGGAAGCTTTCTTT

v_gene: TRBV7-2
d_gene: TRBD1
abundance: NA
j_gene: TRBJ1-4
CDR3aa: CASTPWTGGSEKLFF
CDR3nt: TGTGCCAGCACTCCCTGGACAGGGGGCAGTGAAAAACTGTTTTTT

v_gene: TRBV24-1
d_gene: TRBD2
abundance: NA
j_gene: TRBJ2-3
CDR3aa: CATSKRGTTDTQYF
CDR3nt: TGTGCCACCAGTAAGCGGGGGACCACAGATACGCAGTATTTT

v_gene: TRBV19
d_gene: TRBD1
abundance: NA
j_gene: TRBJ1-5
CDR3aa: CASSPPGGYQPQHF
CDR3nt: TGTGCCAGTAGTCCCCCAGGGGGCTATCAGCCCCAGCATTTT

v_gene: TRBV28
d_gene: NA
abundance: NA
j_gene: TRBJ1-5
CDR3aa: CASSLGSRGQPQHF
CDR3nt: TGTGCCAGCAGTTTAGGGAGTCGGGGGCAGCCCCAGCATTTT

v_gene: TRBV7-9
d_gene: NA
abundance: NA
j_gene: TRBJ2-7
CDR3aa: CASSLGSLGKQYF
CDR3nt: TGTGCCAGCAGCTTAGGGAGCTTAGGAAAGCAGTACTTC

v_gene: TRBV12-3/TRBV12-4
d_gene: NA
abundance: NA
j_gene: TRBJ1-1
CDR3aa: CVAGQNTEAFF
CDR3nt: TGTGTTGCTGGACAGAACACTGAAGCTTTCTTT

v_gene: TRBV7-8
d_gene: NA
abundance: NA
j_gene: TRBJ1-5
CDR3aa: CASSLGVGQPQHF
CDR3nt: TGTGCCAGCAGCTTAGGGGTGGGCCAGCCCCAGCATTTT

v_gene: TRBV24-1
d_gene: TRBD2
abundance: NA
j_gene: TRBJ2-2
CDR3aa: CATSDTGLVAGELFF
CDR3nt: TGTGCCACCAGTGACACGGGACTAGTTGCCGGGGAGCTGTTTTTT